These T cell receptor beta chains were read from a single sample in a study of blood T cell repertoires in COVID-19. The table came from immunoSEQ multiplex PCR; TCRdb's copy has only in-frame clones and leaves some out. Of roughly 43,000 clones in the sample, around 80% are singletons; the top ten hold 20% to 30%. Sequencing input: peripheral blood. The origin of the receptors is a woman aged 55-69 years with acute or convalescent COVID-19. CDR3s include the opening cysteine and the closing phenylalanine or tryptophan. The order of the fields is CDR3 length, clone size, J gene, D gene, V gene, CDR3 protein, CDR3 DNA. D genes are given only for firm matches. A row's size may be missing; if present it is once, few, many or a size class.

>14|.|TRBJ2-7|TRBD1|TRBV19
CASRRRQGADEQYF
TGTGCCAGTAGGAGGCGGCAGGGGGCGGACGAGCAGTACTTC
>14|.|TRBJ2-5|TRBD2|TRBV5-4
CASSLVAGHETQYF
TGTGCCAGCAGCTTGGTAGCGGGGCACGAGACCCAGTACTTC
>10|.|TRBJ2-1|.|TRBV19
CASSMRPQIF
TGTGCCAGTAGTATGAGGCCTCAGATCTTC
>16|.|TRBJ2-1|TRBD2|TRBV9
CASSDPTSGGPDEQFF
TGTGCCAGCAGCGACCCGACTAGCGGGGGGCCCGATGAGCAGTTCTTC
>14|.|TRBJ2-3|TRBD1|TRBV29-1
CSVVDRETTDTQYF
TGCAGCGTTGTCGACAGGGAGACCACAGATACGCAGTATTTT
>16|.|TRBJ1-5|.|TRBV12-5
CASGFNLGGRNQPQHF
TGTGCTAGTGGTTTCAACCTTGGGGGCAGGAATCAGCCCCAGCATTTT
>14|once|TRBJ1-2|.|TRBV5-1
CASSPGVGFNGYTF
TGCGCCAGCAGCCCCGGGGTGGGTTTTAATGGCTACACCTTC
>13|.|TRBJ2-1|.|TRBV3-1/TRBV3-2
CASSPRGLDEQFF
TGTGCCAGCAGCCCTCGGGGGTTGGATGAGCAGTTCTTC
>13|.|TRBJ2-7|TRBD2|TRBV30
CAWSHGTSHEQYF
TGTGCCTGGAGTCACGGGACTAGCCACGAGCAGTACTTC
>15|.|TRBJ1-3|.|TRBV7-2
CASSLDSVSGNTIYF
TGTGCCAGCAGCCTCGATTCAGTTTCTGGAAACACCATATATTTT
>15|.|TRBJ1-5|.|TRBV4-1
CASSQDSGKYQPQHF
TGCGCCAGCAGCCAAGATTCTGGCAAATATCAGCCCCAGCATTTT
>12|.|TRBJ2-7|.|TRBV7-9
CASMSPEGEQYF
TGTGCCAGCATGTCGCCCGAGGGCGAGCAGTACTTC
>13|.|TRBJ2-1|TRBD1|TRBV3-1/TRBV3-2
CASSRRQGYEQFF
TGTGCCAGCAGCCGGCGACAGGGGTATGAGCAGTTCTTC
>14|.|TRBJ2-3|TRBD2|TRBV3-1/TRBV3-2
CASSPTGGFDTQYF
TGTGCCAGCAGCCCAACCGGGGGGTTTGATACGCAGTATTTT
>13|.|TRBJ1-4|.|TRBV11-2
CASSPAVNEKLFF
TGTGCCAGCAGCCCTGCGGTGAATGAAAAACTGTTTTTT
>13|.|TRBJ1-1|TRBD1|TRBV5-1
CASSLAGTVEAFF
TGCGCCAGCAGCTTGGCCGGGACAGTTGAAGCTTTCTTT
>16|.|TRBJ1-1|.|TRBV18
CASSPDIPAMNTEAFF
TGTGCCAGCTCACCAGACATCCCCGCCATGAACACTGAAGCTTTCTTT
>15|few|TRBJ1-2|.|TRBV24-1
CATSEPTASLVSYTF
TGTGCCACCAGTGAACCTACTGCTTCGTTGGTTAGCTACACCTTC
>16|.|TRBJ1-4|TRBD1|TRBV18
CASSPYDRATNEKLFF
TGTGCCAGCTCACCGTATGACAGGGCAACTAATGAAAAACTGTTTTTT
>13|.|TRBJ2-7|.|TRBV11-2
CASSSYSISEQYF
TGTGCCAGCAGCTCCTACAGTATATCTGAGCAGTACTTC
>15|.|TRBJ1-3|.|TRBV7-9
CASSYAGTSGNTIYF
TGTGCCAGCAGCTACGCAGGGACATCTGGAAACACCATATATTTT
>13|.|TRBJ2-2|.|TRBV10-2
CASSAVYTGELFF
TGCGCCAGCAGTGCGGTTTACACCGGGGAGCTGTTTTTT
>16|.|TRBJ2-3|.|TRBV24-1
CATSDPDRWGTDTQYF
TGTGCCACCAGTGACCCTGACAGGTGGGGCACAGATACGCAGTATTTT
>14|.|TRBJ1-2|.|TRBV6-5
CASTPGGALDGYTF
TGTGCCAGCACTCCCGGCGGCGCTTTAGATGGCTACACCTTC
>12|.|TRBJ1-2|TRBD1|TRBV10-3
CAIRDRGGGYTF
TGTGCCATCAGAGACAGGGGGGGTGGCTACACCTTC
>13|.|TRBJ2-7|TRBD1|TRBV29-1
CSVVGQGFYEQYF
TGCAGCGTTGTGGGACAGGGGTTCTACGAGCAGTACTTC